This T cell receptor (beta chain) was captured in a study of cytomegalovirus exposure and HLA in healthy donors. General observations from the study: Data from an earlier analysis indicated that most TCR beta V segments were productive either about 90% or about 30% of the time.

The PCR was carried out with 60 Vbeta primers and 13 Jbeta primers. The table came from immunoSEQ multiplex PCR; TCRdb's copy has only in-frame clones and leaves some out. Found here are around 89,000 clones, around three quarters of them singletons; the top ten hold less than 4%. Germline V gene data show CDR1 as SGHTA and CDR2 as FQGNSA. The CDR3 has 16 amino acids. With 2 bases clipped from V and 3 bases from J, the junction kept 6 bases outside the gene matches. Regarding this clone: Its antigen is undetermined.

The source is a man between 35 and 55 years old in good health and CMV-seronegative. Specimen: PBMCs. V usage is TRBV7-2 and J usage is TRBJ2-5, with TRBD2 identical over 10 bases. CDR3 bases: TGTGCCAGCAGCTTATTCCAGCGGGGGGGCGAAGAGACCCAGTACTTC. Amino acid sequence: CASSLFQRGGEETQYF.